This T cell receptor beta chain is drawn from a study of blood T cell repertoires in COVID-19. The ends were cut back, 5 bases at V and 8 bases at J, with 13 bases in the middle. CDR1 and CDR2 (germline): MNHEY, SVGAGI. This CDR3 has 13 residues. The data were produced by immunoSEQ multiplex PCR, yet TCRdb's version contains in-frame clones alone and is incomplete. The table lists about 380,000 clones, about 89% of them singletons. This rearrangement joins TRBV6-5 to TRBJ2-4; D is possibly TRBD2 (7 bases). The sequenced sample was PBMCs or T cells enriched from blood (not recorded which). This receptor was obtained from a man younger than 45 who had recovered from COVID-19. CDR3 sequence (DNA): TGTGCCAGCAGTACAACAGGGAGGGACATTCAGTACTTC. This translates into CASSTTGRDIQYF.